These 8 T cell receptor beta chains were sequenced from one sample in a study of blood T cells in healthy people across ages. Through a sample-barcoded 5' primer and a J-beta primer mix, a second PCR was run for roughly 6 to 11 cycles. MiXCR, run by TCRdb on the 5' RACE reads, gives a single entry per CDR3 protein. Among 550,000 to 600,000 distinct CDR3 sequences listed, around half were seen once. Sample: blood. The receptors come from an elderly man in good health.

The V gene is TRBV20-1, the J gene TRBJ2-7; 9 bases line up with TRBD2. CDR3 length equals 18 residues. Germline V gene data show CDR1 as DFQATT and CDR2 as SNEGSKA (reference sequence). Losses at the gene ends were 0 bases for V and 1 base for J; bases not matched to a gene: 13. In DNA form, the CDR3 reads TGCAGTGCTAGAGATTCCCTCCGTTTAGCGGGAGAGTCCTACGAGCAGTACTTC. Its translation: CSARDSLRLAGESYEQYF.

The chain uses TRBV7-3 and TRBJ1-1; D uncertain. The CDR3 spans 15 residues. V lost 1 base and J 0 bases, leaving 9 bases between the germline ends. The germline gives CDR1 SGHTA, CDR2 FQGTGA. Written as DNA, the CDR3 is TGTGCCAGCAGCTTAAATCCGGGCATGAACACTGAAGCTTTCTTT. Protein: CASSLNPGMNTEAFF.

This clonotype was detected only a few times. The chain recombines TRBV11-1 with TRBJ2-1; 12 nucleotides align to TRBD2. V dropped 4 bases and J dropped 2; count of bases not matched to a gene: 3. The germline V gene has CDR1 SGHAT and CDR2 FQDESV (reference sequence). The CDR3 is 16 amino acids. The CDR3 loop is CASSSRTSGTYNEQFF. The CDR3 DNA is TGTGCCAGCAGCTCCCGGACTAGCGGGACCTACAATGAGCAGTTCTTC.

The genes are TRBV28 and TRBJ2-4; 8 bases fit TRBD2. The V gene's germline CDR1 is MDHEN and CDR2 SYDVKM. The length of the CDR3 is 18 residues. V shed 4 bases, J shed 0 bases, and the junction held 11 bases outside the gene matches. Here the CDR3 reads CASSYSGKGGGAKNIQYF. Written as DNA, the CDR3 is TGTGCCAGCAGTTATAGCGGGAAAGGGGGGGGAGCCAAAAACATTCAGTACTTC.

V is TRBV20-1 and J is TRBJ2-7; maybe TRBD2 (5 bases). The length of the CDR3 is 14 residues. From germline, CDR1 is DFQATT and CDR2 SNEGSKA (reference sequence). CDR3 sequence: CSGLTPRSSYEQYF. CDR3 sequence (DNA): TGCAGCGGACTGACGCCGAGAAGCTCCTACGAGCAGTACTTC.

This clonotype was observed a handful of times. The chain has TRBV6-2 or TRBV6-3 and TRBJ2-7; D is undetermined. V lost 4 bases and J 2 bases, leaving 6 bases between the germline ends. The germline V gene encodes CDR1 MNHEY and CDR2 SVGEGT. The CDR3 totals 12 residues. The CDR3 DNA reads TGTGCCAGCAGTTGGCTAGCCTACGAGCAGTACTTC. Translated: CASSWLAYEQYF.

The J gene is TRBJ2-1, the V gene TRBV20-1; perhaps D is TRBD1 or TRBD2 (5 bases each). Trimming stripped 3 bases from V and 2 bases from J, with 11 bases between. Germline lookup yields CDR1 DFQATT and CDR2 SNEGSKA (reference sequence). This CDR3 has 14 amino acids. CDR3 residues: CSASVPGPYNEQFF. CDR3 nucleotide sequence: TGCAGTGCTAGCGTGCCGGGACCCTACAATGAGCAGTTCTTC.

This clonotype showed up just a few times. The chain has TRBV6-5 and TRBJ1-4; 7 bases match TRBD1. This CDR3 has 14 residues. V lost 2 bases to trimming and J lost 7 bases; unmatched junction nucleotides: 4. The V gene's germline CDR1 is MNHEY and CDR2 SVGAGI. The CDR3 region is CASSYPAGGEKLFF. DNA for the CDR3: TGTGCCAGCAGTTACCCCGCAGGGGGTGAAAAACTGTTTTTT.